What follows are 21 T cell receptor beta chains derived from one specimen sequenced in a study of shared clonotypes between healthy human individuals. Clones were read by immunoSEQ multiplex PCR, and TCRdb kept only the in-frame ones, dropping some. The data show roughly 2.4 million clones, around 95% seen once. Sequencing was carried out using naive CD4+ T cells sorted from blood. The subset: CD45RA+ positively selected. All receptors come from a man aged 18 to 29 in good health.

To note about this clone: This same CDR3 is encoded by further DNA sequences in the sample. CDR3: CASSLGLAGETQYF. The CDR3 DNA is TGTGCCAGCAGCTTGGGACTAGCGGGAGAGACCCAGTACTTC. The chain recombines TRBV7-2 with TRBJ2-5; 12 bases are shared with TRBD2. The CDR3 sequence is 14 residues long. Germline CDR1 is SGHTA and CDR2 is FQGNSA. The trim removed 3 bases at V and 4 bases at J, leaving 0 bases unmatched. The variable domain in full, with the rest retrieved from reference TRBV7-2 and TRBJ2-5, is GAGVSQSPSNKVTEKGKDVELRCDPISGHTALYWYRQSLGQGLEFLIYFQGNSAPDKSGLPSDRFSAERTGGSVSTLTIQRTQQEDSAVYLCASSLGLAGETQYFGPGTRLLVL.

In this sample, this clone turned up once. V usage is TRBV5-6 and J usage is TRBJ1-1, with 9 nucleotides matching TRBD1. Germline lookup yields CDR1 SGHDT and CDR2 YYEEEE. V shed 1 base and J 0 bases; nucleotides not matched to a gene: 4. The length of the CDR3 is 16 residues. CDR3 in amino acids: CASSLYHRGLNTEAFF. The CDR3 DNA reads as TGTGCCAGCAGCTTGTACCACAGGGGGCTGAACACTGAAGCTTTCTTT. Looking up the rest from reference TRBV5-6 and TRBJ1-1 gives the full variable domain: DAGVTQSPTHLIKTRGQQVTLRCSPKSGHDTVSWYQQALGQGPQFIFQYYEEEERQRGNFPDRFSGHQFPNYSSELNVNALLLGDSALYLCASSLYHRGLNTEAFFGQGTRLTVV.

J is TRBJ2-4 and V is TRBV18; D may be TRBD1 (8 bases). With 3 bases removed from V and 3 bases from J, the gap between germline ends came to 18 bases. The CDR3 has 17 amino acids. CDR1 is KGHSH and CDR2 is LQKENI in the germline V gene. CDR3 sequence (DNA): TGTGCCAGCTCACCTCTAGGAACAGGGGGGGACAAAAACATTCAGTACTTC. It translates to CASSPLGTGGDKNIQYF.

Concerning this clone: The identical CDR3 is also encoded by other nucleotide sequences in the sample. The rearrangement uses TRBV30 and TRBJ2-3; D uncertain. Germline CDR1 reads GTSNPN; CDR2 reads SVGIG (reference sequence). Trimming removed 0 bases from V and 6 bases from J, with 7 bases in between. The length of the CDR3 is 12 residues. The CDR3 sequence: CAWSVLTDTQYF. As DNA, the CDR3 is TGTGCCTGGAGTGTACTAACCGATACGCAGTATTTT.

The gene calls are TRBV28 and TRBJ2-5; 8 positions match TRBD2. This CDR3 contains 15 residues. CDR1 and CDR2 (germline): MDHEN, SYDVKM. The trim removed 7 bases at V and 6 bases at J, leaving 13 bases unmatched. The CDR3 spells CASNPGGQGHKTQYF. DNA for the CDR3: TGTGCCAGCAACCCGGGGGGGCAGGGGCACAAGACCCAGTACTTC.

The chain has TRBV5-1 and TRBJ1-1; D is perhaps TRBD1 (5 bases). CDR1 is SGHRS, CDR2 YFSETQ, per germline. The CDR3 extends over 14 amino acids. The V gene lost 0 bases and the J gene lost 5 bases, with 11 bases spanning the gap. CDR3 loop: CASSLDRRYTEAFF. For the CDR3, the DNA is TGCGCCAGCAGCTTGGACAGGCGCTATACTGAAGCTTTCTTT.

This chain uses TRBV9 with TRBJ2-5, with D unresolved. Germline-derived CDR1 and CDR2 are SGDLS and YYNGEE. Trimming left V 3 bases short and J 2 bases short, with 8 bases between. The CDR3 loop spans 13 amino acids. CDR3 protein: CASSALSQETQYF. CDR3 sequence (DNA): TGTGCCAGCAGCGCCTTGTCACAAGAGACCCAGTACTTC.

The rearrangement links TRBV14 to TRBJ1-5, with D hard to call. Germline-derived CDR1 and CDR2 are SGHDN and FVKESK. CDR3 length equals 12 residues. Trimming shortened V by 3 bases and J by 6 bases, and 6 bases separated the two germline ends. The CDR3: CASSQGAQPQHF. For the CDR3, the DNA is TGTGCCAGCAGCCAGGGAGCTCAGCCCCAGCATTTT. Full variable domain (missing parts from reference TRBV14 and TRBJ1-5): EAGVTQFPSHSVIEKGQTVTLRCDPISGHDNLYWYRRVMGKEIKFLLHFVKESKQDESGMPNNRFLAERTGGTYSTLKVQPAELEDSGVYFCASSQGAQPQHFGDGTRLSIL.

The chain is built from TRBV10-3 and TRBJ2-7; TRBD1 agrees at 7 bases. This CDR3 region has 13 residues. Unmatched junction bases numbered 6, after V lost 10 bases and J lost 0 bases. CDR1 ENHRY and CDR2 SYGVKD come from the germline V gene. CDR3 nucleotides: TGTGCCACTTCCGGGACAGACTCCTACGAGCAGTACTTC. Its protein product is CATSGTDSYEQYF.

Points on this clone: Other DNA sequences of this sample code for an identical CDR3. This sequence joins TRBV30 and TRBJ2-5; D is perhaps TRBD1 (5 bases). Per the germline V gene, CDR1 is GTSNPN and CDR2 is SVGIG (reference sequence). The V end lost 5 bases, the J end lost 5 bases, and 12 bases lay between the germline ends. CDR3 length: 12 amino acids. The CDR3 region is CAWSAGSETQYF. CDR3 nucleotides: TGTGCCTGGTCGGCAGGGTCGGAGACCCAGTACTTC.

The chain has TRBV30 and TRBJ2-1; D call uncertain. Germline V CDR1 and CDR2: GTSNPN, SVGIG (reference sequence). This CDR3 has 14 residues. V lost 3 bases and J 3 bases, leaving 12 bases between the germline ends. The chain's CDR3 is CAWRFSLVYNEQFF. Written as DNA, the CDR3 is TGTGCCTGGAGGTTCAGCTTAGTCTACAATGAGCAGTTCTTC.

The chain uses TRBV27 and TRBJ2-7; D possibly uses TRBD1 or TRBD2 (5 bases each). Deletions cut 6 bases from V and 4 bases from J, with 13 bases between. Per the germline V gene, CDR1 is MNHEY and CDR2 is SMNVEV (reference sequence). This CDR3 spans 13 amino acids. CDR3 DNA sequence: TGTGCCAGCAGGCGACAGTGGGAGTACGAGCAGTACTTC. Its protein is CASRRQWEYEQYF.

The gene calls are TRBV7-2 and TRBJ2-3; no firm D call. CDR1 is SGHTA, CDR2 FQGNSA, per germline. This CDR3 is built from 15 residues. Trimming pared 5 bases from V and 2 bases from J, leaving 14 bases between. DNA of the CDR3: TGTGCCAGCAGCCGCGCCCCAGATTCCACAGATACGCAGTATTTT. It translates to CASSRAPDSTDTQYF.

CDR3 in DNA: TGTGCCAGCAGCAAAGCGCTTTTGGGGCAGCTCCCCGAGCAGTACTTC. As protein: CASSKALLGQLPEQYF. The chain joins TRBV21-1 to TRBJ2-7; the table's D gene call, TRBD1, was not cross checked with the DNA. TRBV21-1 is a listed pseudogene. This CDR3 has 16 amino acids.

The rearrangement uses TRBV7-6 and TRBJ1-3; D gene ambiguous. This CDR3 contains 18 residues. From germline, CDR1 is SGHVS and CDR2 FNYEAQ. V lost 0 bases, J lost 0 bases, and 15 bases lay in between. The CDR3 DNA reads as TGTGCCAGCAGCTTAGCCTGGGGAGGCAGCTACTCTGGAAACACCATATATTTT. This sequence encodes CASSLAWGGSYSGNTIYF.

CDR3 protein: CASSESLDEQYF. The CDR3 DNA sequence: TGTGCCAGCAGTGAATCCCTTGACGAGCAGTACTTC. The rearrangement links TRBV25-1 to TRBJ2-7; D uncertain. CDR1 is MGHDK, CDR2 SYGVNS, per germline. There are 12 residues in the CDR3. The V and J ends lost 1 base and 5 bases respectively, with 6 bases between them.

The rearrangement uses TRBV6-6 and TRBJ1-1, with D perhaps TRBD1 (6 bases). Germline CDR1 and CDR2: MNHNY and SVGAGI (reference sequence). The CDR3 consists of 16 residues. Trimming took off 4 bases at V and 3 bases at J, with 18 bases between the two ends. CDR3 sequence (DNA): TGTGCCAGCAGTTCTCGAGCAGGGGTGTCGCACACTGAAGCTTTCTTT. Residues: CASSSRAGVSHTEAFF.

V usage is TRBV5-1 and J usage is TRBJ2-5, with 7 positions matching TRBD2. The CDR3 has 16 residues. CDR1 and CDR2 (germline): SGHRS, YFSETQ. After removal of 5 bases from V and 5 bases from J, the junction contained 15 bases not matched to a gene. In nucleotides, the CDR3 is TGCGCCAGCAGTGATCCTGGACTAGGAAGGAGGGAGACCCAGTACTTC. Protein product: CASSDPGLGRRETQYF.

The chain carries TRBV6-5 and TRBJ2-7, with 8 positions matching TRBD1. This CDR3 region has 14 residues. J was trimmed by 6 bases and V by 5 bases; bases with no gene match: 9. Germline V lookup: CDR1 MNHEY, CDR2 SVGAGI. This CDR3 is CASSRTGLNGEQYF. The CDR3 DNA is TGTGCCAGCAGTAGGACAGGGTTGAATGGCGAGCAGTACTTC.

The CDR3 bases are TGTGCCAGCAGTGATGGTGGGAACACCGGGGAGCTGTTTTTT. Residues: CASSDGGNTGELFF. The rearrangement uses TRBV25-1 and TRBJ2-2; D remains ambiguous. The CDR3 length is 14 residues. V shed 3 bases and J shed 1 base, with 6 bases lying between them. Germline loops: CDR1 MGHDK, CDR2 SYGVNS.

The J gene is TRBJ1-1, the V gene TRBV25-1; no clear D gene. Germline V CDR1 and CDR2: MGHDK, SYGVNS. This CDR3 region has 13 residues. V was pared by 7 bases and J by 7 bases, with 16 bases between. The CDR3 coding sequence is TGTGCCAGCACCGGAGCTATCCCCCTTGAAGCTTTCTTT. It translates to CASTGAIPLEAFF.